This T cell receptor (beta chain) was sequenced for a study of early stage breast cancer tumors. Trimming shortened V by 5 bases and J by 10 bases, and 14 bases separated the two germline ends. This CDR3 is built from 12 residues. CDR1 and CDR2 (germline): MNHEY, SVGAGI. TCRdb's table, derived via immunoSEQ multiplex PCR, lists solely in-frame clones and lacks some. Of approximately 52,000 clones in the sample, 65% to 90% are singletons; the top ten hold 1.4%. This rearrangement joins TRBV6-5 to TRBJ1-1; no clear D gene. The TCR comes from a person aged 45 to 59 with breast cancer. Sample: blood. The chain's CDR3 is CASSPPKGGAFF. The CDR3 region has the DNA TGTGCCAGCAGTCCCCCCAAAGGAGGAGCTTTCTTT.